This paragraph covers one T cell receptor (beta chain) sequence. Its target is not known. This CDR3 is built from 13 residues. Germline V gives CDR1 SNHLY, CDR2 FYNNEI. The V gene lost 3 bases and the J gene lost 4 bases, with 9 bases spanning the gap. The sample originates from a study of cytomegalovirus exposure and HLA in healthy donors. Overall study results and limits: The authors excluded some V segments, including TRBV6-2 and TRBV6-3, as indistinguishable. Most TCR sequences were seen very rarely across donors, but some public TCRs occurred in many. In a later analysis, compared with equally common non-associated chains, HLA-associated beta chains were more expanded.

The PCR ran on 60 Vbeta and 13 Jbeta primers. Profiled with immunoSEQ multiplex PCR; TCRdb holds only in-frame clones, not every one. Of hundreds of thousands of clones listed, about 88% were seen once; the top ten hold 0.24%. The chain links TRBV2 to TRBJ1-1; D perhaps matches TRBD1 (5 bases). Sequencing was performed on PBMCs. The receptor was isolated from a girl aged 2 to 9 in good health and CMV-seronegative. For the CDR3, the DNA is TGTGCCAGCAGTGAGCAGGGCGGCACTGAAGCTTTCTTT. Amino acid sequence: CASSEQGGTEAFF.